The clone carrying this T cell receptor beta chain appeared once. Its specificity is not known. The data were obtained in a study of vaccination and CD4 T cells after COVID-19. The treatment denotes: roughly 10-day PBMC culture with coronavirus spike peptide pools or control peptides (ViraFEST assay). The germline CDR1 and CDR2 sequences are MDHEN and SYDVKM. Trimming took off 5 bases at V and 4 bases at J, with 20 bases between the two ends. The CDR3 is 16 residues long. The Oncomine TCR Beta short-read assay sequenced DNA from cultured CD4+ T cells. TCRdb re-called the PCR reads through MiXCR, storing one row per CDR3 protein. Of more than 14,000 distinct CDR3 sequences in the sample, around 48% were seen once.

This receptor was obtained from a human donor who had recovered from COVID-19. The sample comprised CD4+ T cells from blood, cultured in vitro. The genes are TRBV28 and TRBJ2-5, with TRBD2 as a possible D gene (5 bases). CDR3 sequence (DNA): TGTGCCAGCAGTCTCTTTAAGGTGGGAGTCCCAGAGACCCAGTACTTC. It translates to CASSLFKVGVPETQYF.